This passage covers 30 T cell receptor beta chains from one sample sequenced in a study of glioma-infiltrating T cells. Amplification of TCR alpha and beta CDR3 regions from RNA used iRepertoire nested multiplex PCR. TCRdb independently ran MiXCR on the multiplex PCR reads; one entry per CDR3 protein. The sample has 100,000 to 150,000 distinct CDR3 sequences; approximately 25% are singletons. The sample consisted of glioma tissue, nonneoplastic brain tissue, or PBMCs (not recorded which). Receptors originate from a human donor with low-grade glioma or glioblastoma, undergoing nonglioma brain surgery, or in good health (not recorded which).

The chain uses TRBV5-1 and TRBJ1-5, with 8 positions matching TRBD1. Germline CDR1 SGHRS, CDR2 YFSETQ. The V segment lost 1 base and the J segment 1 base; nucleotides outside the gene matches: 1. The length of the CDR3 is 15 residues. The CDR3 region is CASSLQGASNQPQHF. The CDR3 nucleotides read TGCGCCAGCAGCTTGCAGGGGGCGAGCAATCAGCCCCAGCATTTT.

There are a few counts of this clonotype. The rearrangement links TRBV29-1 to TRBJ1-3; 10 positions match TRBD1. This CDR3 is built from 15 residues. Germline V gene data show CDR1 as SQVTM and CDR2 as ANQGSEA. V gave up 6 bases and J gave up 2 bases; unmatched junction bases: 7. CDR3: CSVRKGTGAGNTIYF. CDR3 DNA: TGCAGCGTCCGAAAAGGGACAGGGGCTGGAAACACCATATATTTT.

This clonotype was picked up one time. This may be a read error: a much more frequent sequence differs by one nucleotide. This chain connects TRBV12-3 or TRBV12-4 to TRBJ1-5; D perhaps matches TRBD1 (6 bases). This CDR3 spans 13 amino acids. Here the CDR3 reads CAGRRGGDQPQHF. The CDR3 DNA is TGTGCCGGCAGGCGAGGGGGGGATCAGCCCCAGCATTTT.

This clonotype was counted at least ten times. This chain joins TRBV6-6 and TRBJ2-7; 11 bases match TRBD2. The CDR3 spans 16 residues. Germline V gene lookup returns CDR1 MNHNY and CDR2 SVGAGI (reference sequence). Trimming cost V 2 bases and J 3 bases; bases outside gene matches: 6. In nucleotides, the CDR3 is TGTGCCAGCAGTTACCCCGTCCTAGCGGGAGGCTACGAGCAGTACTTC. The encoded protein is CASSYPVLAGGYEQYF.

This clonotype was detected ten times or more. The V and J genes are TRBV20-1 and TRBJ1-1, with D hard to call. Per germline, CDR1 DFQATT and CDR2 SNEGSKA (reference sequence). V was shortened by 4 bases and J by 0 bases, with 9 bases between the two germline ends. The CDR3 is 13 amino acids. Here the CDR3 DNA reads TGCAGTGCTACCGGGTCCATGAACACTGAAGCTTTCTTT. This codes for CSATGSMNTEAFF.

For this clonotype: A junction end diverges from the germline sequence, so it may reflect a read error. The CDR3 region has the DNA TGTGTCAGCAGCTCATCAAGCACAGATACGCAGTATTTT. Translating gives CVSSSSSTDTQYF. V usage is TRBV7-3 and J usage is TRBJ2-3; D gene unclear. The CDR3 has 13 residues. In germline, CDR1 is SGHTA, CDR2 FQGTGA.

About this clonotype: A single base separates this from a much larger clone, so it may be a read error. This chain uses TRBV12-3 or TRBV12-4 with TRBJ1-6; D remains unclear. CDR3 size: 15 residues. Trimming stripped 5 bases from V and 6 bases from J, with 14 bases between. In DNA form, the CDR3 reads TGTGCCAGCAGTCCCCTGCACGACTCTAATTCACCCCTCCACTTT. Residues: CASSPLHDSNSPLHF.

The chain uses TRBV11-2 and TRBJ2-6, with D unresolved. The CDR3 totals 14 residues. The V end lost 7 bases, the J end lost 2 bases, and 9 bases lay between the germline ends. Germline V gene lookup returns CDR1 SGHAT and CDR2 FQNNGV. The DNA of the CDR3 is TGTGCCAGCACTGACCGCGCTGGGGCCAACGTCCTGACTTTC. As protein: CASTDRAGANVLTF.

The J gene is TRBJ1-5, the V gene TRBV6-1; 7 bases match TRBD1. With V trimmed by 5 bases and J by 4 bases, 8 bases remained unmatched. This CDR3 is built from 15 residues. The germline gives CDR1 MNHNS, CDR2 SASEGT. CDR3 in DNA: TGTGCCAGCAGTTATCAACAGGGACAGAATCAGCCCCAGCATTTT. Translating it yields CASSYQQGQNQPQHF.

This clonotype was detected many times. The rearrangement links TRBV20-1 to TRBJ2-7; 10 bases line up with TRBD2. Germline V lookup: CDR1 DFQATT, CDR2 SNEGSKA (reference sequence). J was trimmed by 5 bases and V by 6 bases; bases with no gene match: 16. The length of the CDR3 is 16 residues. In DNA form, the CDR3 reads TGCAGTGCAGAGCCACGCCCTAGCGGGAGTTCGGACGAGCAGTACTTC. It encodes CSAEPRPSGSSDEQYF.

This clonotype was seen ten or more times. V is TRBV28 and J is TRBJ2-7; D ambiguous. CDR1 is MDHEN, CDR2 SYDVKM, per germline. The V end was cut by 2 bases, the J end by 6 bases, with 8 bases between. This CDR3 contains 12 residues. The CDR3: CASSLQVREQYF. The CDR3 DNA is TGTGCCAGCAGTTTACAGGTCCGCGAGCAGTACTTC. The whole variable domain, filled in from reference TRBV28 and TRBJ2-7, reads DVKVTQSSRYLVKRTGEKVFLECVQDMDHENMFWYRQDPGLGLRLIYFSYDVKMKEKGDIPEGYSVSREKKERFSLILESASTNQTSMYLCASSLQVREQYFGPGTRLTVT.

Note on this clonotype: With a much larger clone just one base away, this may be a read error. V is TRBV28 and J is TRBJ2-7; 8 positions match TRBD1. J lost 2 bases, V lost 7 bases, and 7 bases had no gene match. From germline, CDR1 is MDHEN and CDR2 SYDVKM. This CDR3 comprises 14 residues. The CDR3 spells CASNPVDRAYEQYF. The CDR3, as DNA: TGTGCCAGCAACCCGGTGGACAGGGCCTACGAGCAGTACTTC.

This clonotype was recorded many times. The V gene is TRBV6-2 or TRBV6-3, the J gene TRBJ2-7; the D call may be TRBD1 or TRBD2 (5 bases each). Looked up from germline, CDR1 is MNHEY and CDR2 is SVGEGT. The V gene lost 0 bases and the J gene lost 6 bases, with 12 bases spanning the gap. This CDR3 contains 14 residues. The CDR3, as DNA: TGTGCCAGCAGTTACTCTGCCGGGGACGGCGAGCAGTACTTC. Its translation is CASSYSAGDGEQYF.

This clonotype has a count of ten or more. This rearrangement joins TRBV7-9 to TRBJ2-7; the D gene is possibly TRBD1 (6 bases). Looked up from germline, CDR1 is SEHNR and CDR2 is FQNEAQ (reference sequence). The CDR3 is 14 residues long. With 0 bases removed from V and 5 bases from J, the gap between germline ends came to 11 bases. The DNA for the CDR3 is TGTGCCAGCAGCTTAGCACAGGGTACTAACGAGCAGTACTTC. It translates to CASSLAQGTNEQYF.

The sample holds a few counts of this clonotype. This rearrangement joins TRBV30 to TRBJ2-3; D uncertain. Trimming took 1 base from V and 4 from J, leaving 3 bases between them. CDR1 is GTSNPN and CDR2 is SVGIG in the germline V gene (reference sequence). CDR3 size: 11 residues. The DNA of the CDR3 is TGTGCCTGGAGTGACCCAGATACGCAGTATTTT. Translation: CAWSDPDTQYF. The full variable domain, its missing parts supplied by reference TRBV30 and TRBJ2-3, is SQTIHQWPATLVQPVGSPLSLECTVEGTSNPNLYWYRQAAGRGLQLLFYSVGIGQISSEVPQNLSASRPQDRQFILSSKKLLLSDSGFYLCAWSDPDTQYFGPGTRLTVL.

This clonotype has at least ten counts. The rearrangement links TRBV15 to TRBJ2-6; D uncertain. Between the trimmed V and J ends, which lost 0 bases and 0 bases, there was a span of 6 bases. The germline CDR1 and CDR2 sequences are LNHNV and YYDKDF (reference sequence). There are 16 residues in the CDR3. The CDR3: CATSRDLSSGANVLTF. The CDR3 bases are TGTGCCACCAGCAGAGATCTTTCCTCTGGGGCCAACGTCCTGACTTTC.

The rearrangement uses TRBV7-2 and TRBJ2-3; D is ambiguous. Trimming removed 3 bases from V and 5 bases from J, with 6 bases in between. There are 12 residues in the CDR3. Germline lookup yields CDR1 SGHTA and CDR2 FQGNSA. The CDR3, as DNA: TGTGCCAGCAGCTTTAGGGAAGATACGCAGTATTTT. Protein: CASSFREDTQYF.

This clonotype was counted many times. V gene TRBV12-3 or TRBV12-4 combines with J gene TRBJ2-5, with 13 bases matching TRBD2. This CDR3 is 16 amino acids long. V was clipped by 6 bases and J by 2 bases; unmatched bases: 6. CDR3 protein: CASSPPGLAGQETQYF. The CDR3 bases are TGTGCCAGCAGCCCGCCGGGACTAGCGGGACAAGAGACCCAGTACTTC.

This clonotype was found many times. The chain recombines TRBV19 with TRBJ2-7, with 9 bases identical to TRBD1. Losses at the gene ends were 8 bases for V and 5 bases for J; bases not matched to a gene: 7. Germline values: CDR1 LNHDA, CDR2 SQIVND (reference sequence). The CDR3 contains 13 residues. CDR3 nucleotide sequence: TGTGCCAGTCAAGTACAGGGGGCGGACGAGCAGTACTTC. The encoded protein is CASQVQGADEQYF.

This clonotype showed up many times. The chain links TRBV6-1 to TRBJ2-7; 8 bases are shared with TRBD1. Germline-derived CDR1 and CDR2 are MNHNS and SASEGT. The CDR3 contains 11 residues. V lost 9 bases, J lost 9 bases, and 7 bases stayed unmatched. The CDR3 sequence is CASSQGGGQYF. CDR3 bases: TGTGCCAGTTCACAGGGGGGCGGGCAGTACTTC.

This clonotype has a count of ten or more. CDR3 DNA: TGTGCCAGCAGCGACGGGCCCCGGGGAGCTTTCTTT. Amino acids: CASSDGPRGAFF. The chain carries TRBV28 and TRBJ1-1; D remains unclear. Trimming removed 6 bases at V and 10 bases at J, with 15 bases between. Germline-derived CDR1 and CDR2 are MDHEN and SYDVKM. This CDR3 has 12 amino acids.

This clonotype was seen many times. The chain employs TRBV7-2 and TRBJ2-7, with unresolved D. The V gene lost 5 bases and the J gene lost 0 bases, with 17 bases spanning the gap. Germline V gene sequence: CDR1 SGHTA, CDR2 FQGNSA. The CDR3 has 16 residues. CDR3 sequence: CASSPGSTESSYEQYF. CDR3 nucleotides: TGTGCCAGCAGCCCGGGCTCCACGGAGAGCTCCTACGAGCAGTACTTC.

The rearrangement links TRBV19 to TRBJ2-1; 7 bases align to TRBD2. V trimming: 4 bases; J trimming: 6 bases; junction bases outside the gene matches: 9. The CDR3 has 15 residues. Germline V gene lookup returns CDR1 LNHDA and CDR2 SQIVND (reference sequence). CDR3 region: CASSTSTGLPNEQFF. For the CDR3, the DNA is TGTGCCAGTAGTACCTCTACGGGACTACCCAATGAGCAGTTCTTC.

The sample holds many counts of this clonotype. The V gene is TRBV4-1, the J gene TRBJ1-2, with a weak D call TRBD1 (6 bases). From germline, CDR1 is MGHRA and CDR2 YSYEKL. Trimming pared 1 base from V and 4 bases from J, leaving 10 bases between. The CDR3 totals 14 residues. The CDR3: CASSQVTGSYGYTF. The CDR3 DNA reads TGCGCCAGCAGCCAAGTAACAGGGAGCTATGGCTACACCTTC.

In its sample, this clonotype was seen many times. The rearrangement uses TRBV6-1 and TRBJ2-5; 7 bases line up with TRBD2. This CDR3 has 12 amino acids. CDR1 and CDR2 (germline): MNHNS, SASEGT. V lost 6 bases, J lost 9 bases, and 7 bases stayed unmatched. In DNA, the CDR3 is TGTGCCAGCAGCAATTCCCGGGAGGCCCAGTACTTC. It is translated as CASSNSREAQYF.

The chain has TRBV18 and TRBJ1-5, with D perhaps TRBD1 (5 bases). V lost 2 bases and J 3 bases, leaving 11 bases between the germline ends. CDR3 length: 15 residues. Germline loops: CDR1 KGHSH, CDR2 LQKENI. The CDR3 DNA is TGTGCCAGCTCACCAAAACAGGCGAACAATCAGCCCCAGCATTTT. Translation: CASSPKQANNQPQHF.

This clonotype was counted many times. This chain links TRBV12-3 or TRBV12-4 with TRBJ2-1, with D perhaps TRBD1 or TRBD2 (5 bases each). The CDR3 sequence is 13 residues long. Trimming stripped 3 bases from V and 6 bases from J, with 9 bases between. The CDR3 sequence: CASSFGTSNEQFF. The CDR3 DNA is TGTGCCAGCAGTTTTGGGACCTCCAATGAGCAGTTCTTC.

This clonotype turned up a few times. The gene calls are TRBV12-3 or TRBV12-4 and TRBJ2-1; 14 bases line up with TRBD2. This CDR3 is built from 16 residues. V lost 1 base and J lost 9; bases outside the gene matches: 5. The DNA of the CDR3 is TGTGCCAGCAGTTTAGGACTAGCGGGAGGGAGTAGTGAGCAGTTCTTC. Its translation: CASSLGLAGGSSEQFF.

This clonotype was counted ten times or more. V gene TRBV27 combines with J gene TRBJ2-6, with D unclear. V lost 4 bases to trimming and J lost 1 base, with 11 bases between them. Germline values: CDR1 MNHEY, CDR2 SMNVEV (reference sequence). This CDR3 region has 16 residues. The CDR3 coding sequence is TGTGCCAGCAGTTGGGATATGGGGTCTGGGGCCAACGTCCTGACTTTC. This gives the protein CASSWDMGSGANVLTF.

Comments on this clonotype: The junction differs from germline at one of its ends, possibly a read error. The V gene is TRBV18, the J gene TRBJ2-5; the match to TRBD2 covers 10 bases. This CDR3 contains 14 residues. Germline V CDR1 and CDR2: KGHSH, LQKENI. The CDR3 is CASSPTSGQETQHF. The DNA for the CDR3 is TGTGCCAGCTCACCGACTAGCGGGCAAGAGACCCAGCACTTC.